Below, 31 T cell receptor beta chains from the same sample are listed, as sequenced in a study of blood T cells in healthy people across ages. The authors ran a second PCR of 7 to 11 cycles using a sample-barcoded 5' primer and a J-beta primer mix. Via MiXCR, TCRdb re-called the 5' RACE reads, giving one row per CDR3 protein. The sample contains about 290,000 distinct CDR3 sequences, 27% of which appear only once. Sequencing was done on a sample of blood. The receptor source for this set is a woman between 70 and 85 years old in good health.

The chain has TRBV6-5 and TRBJ2-5; 8 bases line up with TRBD1. The CDR3 runs 15 residues. Germline V lookup: CDR1 MNHEY, CDR2 SVGAGI. The ends lost 0 bases at V and 5 bases at J; junction bases unmatched: 5. The CDR3 bases are TGTGCCAGCAGTTACTCTTCGGACAGGGTGGAGACCCAGTACTTC. Amino acids: CASSYSSDRVETQYF.

This chain connects TRBV14 to TRBJ2-1; weak D call: TRBD2 (7 bases). CDR3 size: 15 residues. Germline values: CDR1 SGHDN, CDR2 FVKESK. The ends were cut back, 3 bases at V and 5 bases at J, with 14 bases in the middle. CDR3 region: CASSHPAGTNNEQFF. The DNA of the CDR3 is TGTGCCAGCAGCCACCCAGCGGGGACAAACAATGAGCAGTTCTTC.

A few counts support this clonotype. The V gene is TRBV29-1, the J gene TRBJ2-5; D is perhaps TRBD2 (6 bases). Near its end, the DNA agrees better with TRBJ2-7, so the J call may be wrong. CDR3 length equals 15 residues. Looked up from germline, CDR1 is SQVTM and CDR2 is ANQGSEA. CDR3 nucleotides: TGCAGCGTTGAAGGGGGCGCGGGAAGCTCCTACGAGCAGTACTTC. As protein: CSVEGGAGSSYEQYF.

V is TRBV7-6 and J is TRBJ2-3, with D perhaps TRBD2 (6 bases). V lost 0 bases to trimming and J lost 5 bases, with 18 bases between them. This CDR3 contains 17 residues. Germline CDR1 is SGHVS and CDR2 is FNYEAQ. As DNA, the CDR3 is TGTGCCAGCAGCTTAGCCCCTCGGGAGAGGGGAGAAGATACGCAGTATTTT. Translation gives CASSLAPRERGEDTQYF.

The chain uses TRBV4-3 and TRBJ2-3; D is perhaps TRBD2 (6 bases). Germline V lookup: CDR1 LGHNA, CDR2 YSLEER. The length of the CDR3 is 15 residues. The ends were cut back, 4 bases at V and 3 bases at J, with 14 bases in the middle. The CDR3 coding sequence is TGCGCCAGCAGCCCTACTGGTGGAGGGACAGATACGCAGTATTTT. Residues: CASSPTGGGTDTQYF.

This clonotype showed up just a few times. This chain joins TRBV15 and TRBJ2-7; TRBD1 matches at 8 bases. The DNA matches TRBJ2-5 better at its end, which makes the J call doubtful. This CDR3 is built from 16 residues. In germline, CDR1 is LNHNV, CDR2 YYDKDF (reference sequence). CDR3 protein: CATSRGLGQAQETQYF. The DNA for the CDR3 is TGTGCCACCAGCAGAGGTTTGGGACAGGCTCAAGAGACCCAGTACTTC.

This clonotype was seen only a few times. V gene TRBV29-1 combines with J gene TRBJ2-5; D tentatively reads TRBD1 or TRBD2 (5 bases each). The germline gives CDR1 SQVTM, CDR2 ANQGSEA. The CDR3 is 13 residues long. The germline V and J ends were trimmed by 6 bases and 1 base, with 12 bases remaining between them. The chain's CDR3 is CSVGPWSQETQYF. CDR3 nucleotides: TGCAGCGTGGGACCCTGGTCCCAAGAGACCCAGTACTTC.

V is TRBV4-1 and J is TRBJ2-5; 11 bases line up with TRBD2. Germline loops: CDR1 MGHRA, CDR2 YSYEKL. Trimming cost V 1 base and J 3 bases; bases outside gene matches: 4. The CDR3 length is 16 residues. The CDR3 here is CASSQALAGVKETQYF. Written as DNA, the CDR3 is TGCGCCAGCAGCCAAGCACTAGCGGGAGTTAAAGAGACCCAGTACTTC.

The chain has TRBV7-2 and TRBJ2-3; TRBD1 is a possible D gene (6 bases). The CDR3 runs 13 residues. V dropped 3 bases and J dropped 4 bases, with 8 bases sitting between them. The germline CDR1 and CDR2 sequences are SGHTA and FQGNSA. The CDR3 coding sequence is TGTGCCAGCAGCTTTACAGGGTCAGATACGCAGTATTTT. Its translation: CASSFTGSDTQYF.

The J gene is TRBJ2-5, the V gene TRBV20-1, with D possibly TRBD2 on 5 matching bases. The CDR3 sequence is 13 residues long. The germline V gene encodes CDR1 DFQATT and CDR2 SNEGSKA (reference sequence). With 7 bases removed from V and 5 bases from J, the gap between germline ends came to 17 bases. Written as DNA, the CDR3 is TGCAGTGGCTATAGCGAGTTTGGGGAGACCCAGTACTTC. Translating it yields CSGYSEFGETQYF.

The V and J genes are TRBV20-1 and TRBJ2-7, with TRBD2 matching over 8 bases. Germline V CDR1 and CDR2: DFQATT, SNEGSKA (reference sequence). The CDR3 is 16 amino acids. Losses at the gene ends were 5 bases for V and 0 bases for J; bases not matched to a gene: 12. The CDR3 region is CSAPSRGGAISYEQYF. In DNA form, the CDR3 reads TGCAGTGCTCCCTCTCGGGGGGGGGCGATCTCCTACGAGCAGTACTTC.

This clonotype was seen a handful of times. This sequence joins TRBV28 and TRBJ1-5, with 8 bases identical to TRBD1. This CDR3 region has 16 residues. J gave up 7 bases and V 7 bases, and 15 bases lay outside the gene matches. Germline lookup yields CDR1 MDHEN and CDR2 SYDVKM. The CDR3: CASKPPAGGLGQPQHF. The CDR3 nucleotides read TGTGCCAGCAAACCCCCGGCAGGGGGCCTTGGGCAGCCCCAGCATTTT. Drawing the rest from reference TRBV28 and TRBJ1-5, the complete variable domain is DVKVTQSSRYLVKRTGEKVFLECVQDMDHENMFWYRQDPGLGLRLIYFSYDVKMKEKGDIPEGYSVSREKKERFSLILESASTNQTSMYLCASKPPAGGLGQPQHFGDGTRLSIL.

In this sample, this clonotype turned up a few times. The genes are TRBV10-2 and TRBJ2-5; TRBD2 agrees at 11 bases. The last part of the DNA fits TRBJ2-1 better; the J call may be wrong. This CDR3 contains 13 residues. Germline CDR1 is WSHSY and CDR2 is SAAADI. CDR3 DNA: TGCGCCAGCATACTAGCGGGAGAAGGGCAGCAGTTCTTC. Protein sequence: CASILAGEGQQFF.

As to this clonotype: This clone may be a read error of a much larger clone one base away. The chain has TRBV29-1 and TRBJ2-5; 10 bases map to TRBD1. The CDR3 extends over 12 amino acids. Germline values: CDR1 SQVTM, CDR2 ANQGSEA. CDR3 sequence: CGAGTGDETQYF. CDR3 nucleotide sequence: TGCGGCGCCGGGACAGGGGATGAGACCCAGTACTTC.

This clonotype was counted a few times. The J gene is TRBJ1-6, the V gene TRBV25-1; 8 bases map to TRBD1. V was pared by 6 bases and J by 5 bases, with 3 bases of the junction left unmatched. Germline V gene data show CDR1 as MGHDK and CDR2 as SYGVNS. The CDR3 extends over 14 amino acids. The CDR3 sequence: CASRQGANNSPLHF. The DNA for the CDR3 is TGTGCCAGCAGGCAGGGGGCCAATAATTCACCCCTCCACTTT.

This clonotype was picked up a small number of times. The chain recombines TRBV6-5 with TRBJ1-6, with a tentative D call TRBD1 (6 bases). The CDR3 length is 14 residues. In germline, CDR1 is MNHEY, CDR2 SVGAGI. With 6 bases removed from V and 5 bases from J, the gap between germline ends came to 11 bases. CDR3 loop: CASRTGTHNSPLHF. CDR3 in DNA: TGTGCCAGCAGGACCGGGACACATAATTCACCCCTCCACTTT.

This clonotype showed up just a few times. V is TRBV14 and J is TRBJ2-5; 7 bases align to TRBD2. TRBJ2-1 explains the end of the DNA better; the J call may be wrong. The germline CDR1 and CDR2 sequences are SGHDN and FVKESK. The CDR3 is 15 amino acids. The CDR3 DNA is TGTGCCAGCAGCCAAGATACTAGCGCAGCGGATGAGCAGTTCTTC. Translated: CASSQDTSAADEQFF.

V gene TRBV20-1 combines with J gene TRBJ1-5, with D possibly being TRBD1 (5 bases). V lost 6 bases, J lost 0 bases, and 15 bases lay in between. Germline CDR1 reads DFQATT; CDR2 reads SNEGSKA (reference sequence). The CDR3 consists of 15 residues. In nucleotides, the CDR3 is TGCAGTGCCCTGGGGACGGACGATAGCAATCAGCCCCAGCATTTT. It codes for CSALGTDDSNQPQHF.

The V and J genes are TRBV7-2 and TRBJ2-7, with unresolved D. V was cut by 6 bases and J by 0 bases, with 12 bases left in between. This CDR3 has 14 residues. The germline V gene has CDR1 SGHTA and CDR2 FQGNSA. As DNA, the CDR3 is TGTGCCAGCAGTCCGGATTACAGCTCCTACGAGCAGTACTTC. Amino acids: CASSPDYSSYEQYF. Variable domain in full (rest from reference TRBV7-2 and TRBJ2-7): GAGVSQSPSNKVTEKGKDVELRCDPISGHTALYWYRQSLGQGLEFLIYFQGNSAPDKSGLPSDRFSAERTGGSVSTLTIQRTQQEDSAVYLCASSPDYSSYEQYFGPGTRLTVT.

This clonotype was picked up a small number of times. V usage is TRBV7-2 and J usage is TRBJ2-6; D remains ambiguous. From germline, CDR1 is SGHTA and CDR2 FQGNSA. The ends were cut back, 1 base at V and 5 bases at J, with 3 bases in the middle. The CDR3 sequence is 13 residues long. The CDR3 bases are TGTGCCAGCAGCTTAGGGTGGGCCAACGTCCTGACTTTC. It yields the protein CASSLGWANVLTF.

This clonotype appeared a few times. V gene TRBV4-1 combines with J gene TRBJ2-3, with 8 positions matching TRBD2. The CDR3 is 15 amino acids. Germline V gene lookup returns CDR1 MGHRA and CDR2 YSYEKL. V trimming: 6 bases; J trimming: 3 bases; junction bases outside the gene matches: 8. As DNA, the CDR3 is TGCGCCAGCAGACAAAGCGGGAGTAATACAGATACGCAGTATTTT. The encoded protein is CASRQSGSNTDTQYF.

The chain combines TRBV10-2 with TRBJ1-6; no clear D gene. This CDR3 spans 12 amino acids. The germline gives CDR1 WSHSY, CDR2 SAAADI. Trimming took off 1 base at V and 10 bases at J, with 5 bases between the two ends. CDR3 in DNA: TGCGCCAGCAGTGAGTTCGGGTCACCCCTCCACTTT. Amino acid sequence: CASSEFGSPLHF.

As to this clonotype: At one boundary the junction diverges from the germline segment, which might be a read error. V and J are TRBV20-1 and TRBJ1-6; 10 nucleotides match TRBD1. The germline V gene has CDR1 DFQATT and CDR2 SNEGSKA (reference sequence). The CDR3 is 16 residues long. The DNA for the CDR3 is TGCGGTGCTAGATCAGGGACAGGGGTGCCCAATTCACCCCTCCACTTT. Protein product: CGARSGTGVPNSPLHF.

This clonotype has a handful of counts. V is TRBV6-6 and J is TRBJ2-7, with D perhaps TRBD1 (5 bases). V was clipped by 6 bases and J by 4 bases, with 13 bases between them. The CDR3 has 13 amino acids. Per the germline V gene, CDR1 is MNHNY and CDR2 is SVGAGI (reference sequence). Written as DNA, the CDR3 is TGTGCCAGCAGAGAGACAGATGAGTACGAGCAGTACTTC. Its protein product is CASRETDEYEQYF.

This clonotype turned up a few times. This chain uses TRBV5-1 with TRBJ2-7, with a possible D match to TRBD1 (5 bases). V was shortened by 2 bases and J by 5 bases, with 14 bases between the two germline ends. This CDR3 region has 14 residues. In germline, CDR1 is SGHRS, CDR2 YFSETQ. The CDR3 region has the DNA TGCGCCAGCAGCTTATATCAGGGAACCAACGAGCAGTACTTC. As protein: CASSLYQGTNEQYF. Full variable domain (remainder filled in from reference TRBV5-1 and TRBJ2-7): KAGVTQTPRYLIKTRGQQVTLSCSPISGHRSVSWYQQTPGQGLQFLFEYFSETQRNKGNFPGRFSGRQFSNSRSEMNVSTLELGDSALYLCASSLYQGTNEQYFGPGTRLTVT.

The CDR3 DNA sequence: TGCAGTGCCAGACAGAAGAGCCCTGAAGCTTTCTTT. Amino acid sequence: CSARQKSPEAFF. The rearrangement uses TRBV20-1 and TRBJ1-1, with a possible D match to TRBD1 (5 bases). CDR3 size: 12 residues. Per germline, CDR1 DFQATT and CDR2 SNEGSKA (reference sequence). V was pared by 6 bases and J by 6 bases, with 14 bases between.

The gene calls are TRBV6-6 and TRBJ1-6; 8 nucleotides align to TRBD1. The V gene's germline CDR1 is MNHNY and CDR2 SVGAGI (reference sequence). V trimming: 6 bases; J trimming: 8 bases; junction bases outside the gene matches: 6. The CDR3 runs to 14 residues. The CDR3 sequence: CASSFDRGDSPLHF. In DNA form, the CDR3 reads TGTGCCAGCAGCTTCGACAGGGGTGATTCACCCCTCCACTTT.

This clonotype was observed a handful of times. V is TRBV5-4 and J is TRBJ2-7; a weak D match, TRBD1 (6 bases). Germline CDR1 SGHNT, CDR2 YYREEE (reference sequence). This CDR3 spans 15 amino acids. V shed 4 bases and J shed 0 bases, with 14 bases lying between them. The CDR3 bases are TGTGCCAGCAGCCCCCAAGGGGGACACTCCTACGAGCAGTACTTC. This translates into CASSPQGGHSYEQYF.

J is TRBJ2-3 and V is TRBV5-1; D perhaps matches TRBD2 (6 bases). V gave up 4 bases and J gave up 10 bases, with 22 bases separating them. Germline V gene data show CDR1 as SGHRS and CDR2 as YFSETQ. The CDR3 totals 15 residues. The CDR3, as DNA: TGCGCCAGCAGCCCCGAGGCTGGGACTTCTTTGGCGCAGTATTTT. Translation gives CASSPEAGTSLAQYF.

The CDR3, as DNA: TGTGCCAGCAGCTTCAGAGGGGGATTAAGCTCCTACGAGCAGTACTTC. Translating it yields CASSFRGGLSSYEQYF. This chain joins TRBV7-2 and TRBJ2-7; a possible D gene is TRBD1 (6 bases). V was cut by 3 bases and J by 0 bases, with 15 bases left in between. Germline CDR1 SGHTA, CDR2 FQGNSA. CDR3 length: 16 residues. Variable domain in full (rest from reference TRBV7-2 and TRBJ2-7): GAGVSQSPSNKVTEKGKDVELRCDPISGHTALYWYRQSLGQGLEFLIYFQGNSAPDKSGLPSDRFSAERTGGSVSTLTIQRTQQEDSAVYLCASSFRGGLSSYEQYFGPGTRLTVT.

The V and J genes are TRBV6-6 and TRBJ1-1; possible D gene TRBD1, 6 bases. With 6 bases removed from V and 0 bases from J, the gap between germline ends came to 11 bases. The CDR3 loop spans 14 amino acids. Per germline, CDR1 MNHNY and CDR2 SVGAGI (reference sequence). Here the CDR3 reads CASSLSGVNTEAFF. The CDR3 nucleotides are TGTGCCAGCAGCCTTTCAGGGGTGAACACTGAAGCTTTCTTT.